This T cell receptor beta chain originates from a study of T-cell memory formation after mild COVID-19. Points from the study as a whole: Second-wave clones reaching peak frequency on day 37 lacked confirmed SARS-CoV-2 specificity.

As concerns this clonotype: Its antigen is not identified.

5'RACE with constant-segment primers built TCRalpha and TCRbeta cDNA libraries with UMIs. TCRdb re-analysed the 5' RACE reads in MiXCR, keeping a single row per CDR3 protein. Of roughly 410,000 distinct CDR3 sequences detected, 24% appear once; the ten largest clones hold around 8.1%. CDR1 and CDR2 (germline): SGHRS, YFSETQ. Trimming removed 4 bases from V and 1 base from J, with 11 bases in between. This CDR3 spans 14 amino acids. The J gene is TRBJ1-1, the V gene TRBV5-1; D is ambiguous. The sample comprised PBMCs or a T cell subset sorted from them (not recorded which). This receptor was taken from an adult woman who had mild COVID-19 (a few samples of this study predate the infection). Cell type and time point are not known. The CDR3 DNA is TGCGCCAGCAGCGATGCTCGGGGGAACACTGAAGCTTTCTTT. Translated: CASSDARGNTEAFF. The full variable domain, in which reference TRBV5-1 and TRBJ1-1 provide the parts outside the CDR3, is KAGVTQTPRYLIKTRGQQVTLSCSPISGHRSVSWYQQTPGQGLQFLFEYFSETQRNKGNFPGRFSGRQFSNSRSEMNVSTLELGDSALYLCASSDARGNTEAFFGQGTRLTVV.